This T cell receptor beta chain originates from a study of blood T cell repertoires in COVID-19 (dated by TCRdb to between 2020 and 2021). Describing the broader study: The collaborator samples originated in the United States, Italy and Spain and spanned the acute and convalescent phases of COVID-19. Where available, HLA class I and class II types were taken from metadata supplied by the sample provider and were not determined by assay-based typing. The repertoires were released in a freely available public database meant as a resource for research on the immune response to SARS-CoV-2. Deeply sampled blood TCRbeta repertoires from subjects exposed to, actively infected with, or recovered from COVID-19 were included in the dataset. A de-identified subject ID, COVID-19 status, age in years and sex were almost always included in the sample metadata. Samples were obtained from the ongoing ImmuneRACE study (first 160 participants) and from roughly 1,300 subjects provided by 6 global collaborators. The material from the prospective study consisted of cDNA or gDNA derived from T cells, B-cell-depleted T cells, or PBMCs. The paper as a whole reports these results and caveats: The quantity of clinical and demographic metadata differed by source and by participant and was supplied without curation.

The CDR3 spans 14 residues, from the cysteine through the phenylalanine. This entry keeps only the CDR3 DNA: 42 bases, framed from base 1. The germline V gene supplies CDR1 SGHRS and CDR2 YFSETQ. V and J lose 6 bases and 2 bases, and a span of 14 bases separates them. Of note for this clone: No antigen is known for it. No much larger clonotype is one base removed from it; base qualities were not supplied.

TCRbeta CDR3 regions were amplified from genomic DNA using the immunoSEQ Assay, a bias-controlled multiplex PCR. The original pipeline was this. Within the assay, amplification of reference gene primers was used to estimate how many nucleated cells each sample contained. Sequence reads were collapsed and filtered to measure the absolute abundance of every unique TCRbeta CDR3 rearrangement. For each sample, productive Simpson clonality was calculated as the square root of Simpson's diversity index across productive rearrangements. As stored in TCRdb, this immuneACCESS dataset retains in-frame rearrangements with V and J assigned. A fraction of the clones does not appear; measured against another copy, unresolved V genes explain less than half of the discrepancy, and the remainder lacks a known reason. V and J calls and clone size are those listed in that table; D and trimming were worked out from the DNA. This sample holds about 190,000 clones; about 86% were observed only once. Under 15% of the sample is held by the ten biggest clonotypes.

Each collaborating institution followed its own protocols to collect whole blood in K2EDTA tubes. For TCRbeta analysis, collaborators shipped samples as frozen whole blood, isolated PBMCs, or DNA extracted from either of those sample types. The sequence was obtained from a man aged 25-45 years with active or convalescent COVID-19. The V and J segments used are TRBV5-1 and TRBJ1-2; perhaps TRBD1 is the D gene, with 5 bases matching. Source material: peripheral blood. The CDR3 region: CASTREAGNYGYTF. In nucleotides, the sequence is TGCGCCAGCACCCGAGAGGCAGGGAACTATGGCTACACCTTC.